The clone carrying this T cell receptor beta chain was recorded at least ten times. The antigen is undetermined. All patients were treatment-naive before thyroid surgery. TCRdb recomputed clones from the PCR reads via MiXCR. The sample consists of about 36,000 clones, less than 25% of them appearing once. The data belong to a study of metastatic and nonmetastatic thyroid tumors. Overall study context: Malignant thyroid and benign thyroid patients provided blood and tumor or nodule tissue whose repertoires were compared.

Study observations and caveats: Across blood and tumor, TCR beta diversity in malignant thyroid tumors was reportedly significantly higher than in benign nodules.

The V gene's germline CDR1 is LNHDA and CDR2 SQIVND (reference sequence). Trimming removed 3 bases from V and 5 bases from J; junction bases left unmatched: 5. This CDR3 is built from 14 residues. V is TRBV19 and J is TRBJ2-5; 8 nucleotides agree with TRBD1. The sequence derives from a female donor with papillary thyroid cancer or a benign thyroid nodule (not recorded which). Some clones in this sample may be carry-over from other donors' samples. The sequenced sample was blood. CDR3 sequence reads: CASSIGQGRETQYF. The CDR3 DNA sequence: TGTGCCAGTAGTATCGGACAGGGAAGGGAGACCCAGTACTTC.